These T cell receptor beta chains were read from a single sample in a study of blood T cells in healthy people across ages. MiXCR, run by TCRdb on the 5' RACE reads, gives a single entry per CDR3 protein. Of roughly 500,000 distinct CDR3 sequences in the sample, approximately 25% were seen once. Sequenced sample: blood. All receptors come from a woman in her 70s in good health. Both conserved end residues are part of each CDR3. The D gene is left open where the match is weak. Some rows mark clone size as missing; the rest say once, few, many or name a class of expanded clone.

TGCAGTGCTAGAGATCCTGCAGGGAGGGAGACCCAGCACTTC | CSARDPAGRETQHF | . | TRBJ2-5 | TRBV20-1 | TRBD2
TGCAGTGCTAGATACCCCTCTGGAAACACCATATATTTT | CSARYPSGNTIYF | . | TRBJ1-3 | TRBV20-1 | .
TGTGCCAGCAGTTTTGACGGATACTCCTACGAGCAGTACTTC | CASSFDGYSYEQYF | . | TRBJ2-7 | TRBV27 | .
TGCAGCGTACGGACTAGCGGGGACAGCACAGATGCGCAGTATTTT | CSVRTSGDSTDAQYF | . | TRBJ2-3 | TRBV29-1 | TRBD2
TGTGCCAGCAGTGCGACCGTACCTCTCTTATACGAGCAGTACTTC | CASSATVPLLYEQYF | once | TRBJ2-7 | TRBV27 | .
TGCGCCAGCAGGAGACAGGTAGCGCCGGTAGAGACCCAGTACTTC | CASRRQVAPVETQYF | . | TRBJ2-5 | TRBV5-1 | .
TGCAGCGCGGAAGGGGCCCCCAGGAGCCTCCAAGAGACCCAGTACTTC | CSAEGAPRSLQETQYF | . | TRBJ2-5 | TRBV29-1 | .
TGCGCCAGCGGGAATAGACTAGGAGAAGGAAATGAGCAGTTCTTC | CASGNRLGEGNEQFF | . | TRBJ2-1 | TRBV4-1 | .
TGTGCCAGCAGCCCCCGACTAGCAGGGGGAGTGGAGACCCAGTACTTC | CASSPRLAGGVETQYF | . | TRBJ2-5 | TRBV5-6 | .
TGTGCCAGCAGCCAAGAGTTGGGTTTCGATGAGCAGTTCTTC | CASSQELGFDEQFF | . | TRBJ2-1 | TRBV14 | .
TGTGCCAGCAGTCCCCAATTTGGGGGGTACTCCTACGAGCAGTACTTC | CASSPQFGGYSYEQYF | . | TRBJ2-7 | TRBV27 | .
TGCAGTGCTAGAAGCTTTTATGGCTACACCTTC | CSARSFYGYTF | . | TRBJ1-2 | TRBV20-1 | .
TGTGCCAGCGGCACAGCTTATGGCTACACCTTC | CASGTAYGYTF | . | TRBJ1-2 | TRBV7-2 | .
TGCAGCCTCTCGACCGAAGCAGCGGGGGCCTACAATGAGCAGTTCTTC | CSLSTEAAGAYNEQFF | . | TRBJ2-1 | TRBV29-1 | TRBD2
TGTGCCAGCAGCCTAAGTCGGACAGACCAACAAGAGACCCAGTACTTC | CASSLSRTDQQETQYF | . | TRBJ2-5 | TRBV7-9 | .
TGCAGTGCTAGTTCCGGGTCTAATGAAAAACTGTTTTTT | CSASSGSNEKLFF | few | TRBJ1-4 | TRBV20-1 | .
TGTGCCAGTAGCCGGGGGACGGAGGGAGAGACCCAGTACTTC | CASSRGTEGETQYF | few | TRBJ2-5 | TRBV19 | .
TGTGCCAGCAGCGCTCCCGGACTAGCGAGAACGGAGATCCCCTACAATGAGCAGTTCTTC | CASSAPGLARTEIPYNEQFF | . | TRBJ2-1 | TRBV9 | TRBD2
TGCGCCAGCAGCTGGACAGAATCACACTACAATGAGCAGTTCTTC | CASSWTESHYNEQFF | . | TRBJ2-1 | TRBV5-1 | .
TGCAGTGCTAGGGGGGGACAGGGACAGAATTCACCCCTCCACTTT | CSARGGQGQNSPLHF | . | TRBJ1-6 | TRBV20-1 | TRBD1
TGTGCCAGCAGCGTAGACACTGAGCAGTTCTTC | CASSVDTEQFF | few | TRBJ2-1 | TRBV9 | .
TGTGCCAGCAGCTTAGCGGAAGGGGCACGGTATGGCTACACCTTC | CASSLAEGARYGYTF | . | TRBJ1-2 | TRBV7-9 | .
TGTGCCAGTAGGATAACAGGGCTTCGAGGAAACACCATATATTTT | CASRITGLRGNTIYF | . | TRBJ1-3 | TRBV19 | .
TGTGCCAGCAGCTTAGGCACCAGGCCGATTAACTATGGCTACACCTTC | CASSLGTRPINYGYTF | few | TRBJ1-2 | TRBV7-9 | .
TGTGCCAGCAGTTACGGGGGCACTGAAGCTTTCTTT | CASSYGGTEAFF | many | TRBJ1-1 | TRBV6-2/TRBV6-3 | .
TGTGCCAGCAGCGTTTCCGAAAGAGAGACCCAGTACTTC | CASSVSERETQYF | . | TRBJ2-5 | TRBV9 | .
TGTGCCAGCAGCCAAAGACAGGGCGGTGGTGAGCAGTTCTTC | CASSQRQGGGEQFF | . | TRBJ2-1 | TRBV11-3 | TRBD1
TGTGCCAGCAGTTACTCCCAGGGAGGAACCTACGAGCAGTACTTC | CASSYSQGGTYEQYF | . | TRBJ2-7 | TRBV6-2/TRBV6-3 | .
TGTGCCAGCAGTCAACCTTATGGGGGCTCGGAGACCCAGTACTTC | CASSQPYGGSETQYF | . | TRBJ2-5 | TRBV6-2/TRBV6-3 | .
TGCGCCAGCAGCCAAGAGGTTCAGGGGGCAGATACGCAGTATTTT | CASSQEVQGADTQYF | few | TRBJ2-3 | TRBV4-1 | TRBD1
TGTGCCAGCAGCCTCCTTAGCGCGGGAGGGCCAGTGGGCGAGCAGTACTTC | CASSLLSAGGPVGEQYF | few | TRBJ2-7 | TRBV7-9 | TRBD2
TGTGCCAGCAGCCAAGACAGCGGGGGGGCAATGTGGGATGAGCAGTTCTTC | CASSQDSGGAMWDEQFF | . | TRBJ2-1 | TRBV14 | TRBD2
TGTGCCACGACTAGCGGGGGGACAGAGACCCAGTACTTC | CATTSGGTETQYF | few | TRBJ2-5 | TRBV10-3 | TRBD2
TGTGCCAGCAGTGGCCAGGGGGCCAAAAACATTCAGTACTTC | CASSGQGAKNIQYF | . | TRBJ2-4 | TRBV2 | .
TGTGCCAGCAGCTCAGGGAGGGGAACTGAAGCTTTCTTT | CASSSGRGTEAFF | . | TRBJ1-1 | TRBV7-2 | .
TGTGCCAGCAGCTTTTGGACAGATCTAGGGAATGAAAAACTGTTTTTT | CASSFWTDLGNEKLFF | . | TRBJ1-4 | TRBV7-2 | .
TGTGCCAGCAGCAACCAGGGTGGAGGGGCCAACGTCCTGACTTTC | CASSNQGGGANVLTF | many | TRBJ2-6 | TRBV7-3 | .
TGCGCCAGCAGCTTGGACCGGGGGGTCACAGATACGCAGTATTTT | CASSLDRGVTDTQYF | few | TRBJ2-3 | TRBV5-1 | TRBD2
TGTGCCAGCAGCAAACACAGGTTGAGCGAGCAGTACTTC | CASSKHRLSEQYF | few | TRBJ2-7 | TRBV21-1 | .
TGCAGTGCTTCTACAGGGGGCACAACCGAAGCTTTCTTT | CSASTGGTTEAFF | . | TRBJ1-1 | TRBV20-1 | TRBD1
TGCAGTGCTCTCGGGGTGAGGCTTAGGTACGAGCAGTACTTC | CSALGVRLRYEQYF | few | TRBJ2-7 | TRBV20-1 | .
TGTGCCATCAGTGAGTCCGGGACAGGGGGCAGACTCGGCTATGGCTACACCTTC | CAISESGTGGRLGYGYTF | few | TRBJ1-2 | TRBV10-3 | TRBD1
TGCGCCAGCAGCCAAGGAAGTAAGGGAGAAGAGACCCAGTACTTC | CASSQGSKGEETQYF | . | TRBJ2-5 | TRBV4-1 | .
TGCAGTGCTCCACCTCTAGCGGGGGAATACAATGAGCAGTTCTTC | CSAPPLAGEYNEQFF | . | TRBJ2-1 | TRBV20-1 | TRBD2
TGTGCCAGCAGCTTGAGTAACTACGAGCAGTACTTC | CASSLSNYEQYF | . | TRBJ2-7 | TRBV11-3 | .
TGTGCCAGCAGCCAAGAGTACGGGCACGAGCAGTACTTC | CASSQEYGHEQYF | . | TRBJ2-7 | TRBV4-2 | .
TGCAGCGTTGGGGAACGGGAGACCCAGTACTTC | CSVGERETQYF | few | TRBJ2-5 | TRBV29-1 | .
TGCAGCGTTGAGGGAGCAGGTAGCAATGAGCAGTTCTTC | CSVEGAGSNEQFF | . | TRBJ2-1 | TRBV29-1 | .
TGCAGTGCCAGGGTTTTTGACGATTCACCCCTCCACTTT | CSARVFDDSPLHF | . | TRBJ1-6 | TRBV20-1 | .
TGTGCCAGCAGCATTTACCTCCAGAACACCGGGGAGCTGTTTTTT | CASSIYLQNTGELFF | . | TRBJ2-2 | TRBV9 | .
TGTGCCAGCAGCGCTCGACGCAAGGCGAAACTGTTTTTT | CASSARRKAKLFF | . | TRBJ1-4 | TRBV11-3 | .
TGTGCCAGCAGTTATACCGGGGGTCAGCCCCAGCATTTT | CASSYTGGQPQHF | . | TRBJ1-5 | TRBV6-2/TRBV6-3 | .
TGTGCCAGCAGCTATCCAGGGCGAGAGACCCAGTACTTC | CASSYPGRETQYF | . | TRBJ2-5 | TRBV11-2 | .
TGTGCCAGCAGCTTGGAGGACAGGGAGACTGAAGCTTTCTTT | CASSLEDRETEAFF | . | TRBJ1-1 | TRBV5-5 | TRBD1
TGTGCCAGCAGCCAAGATAGAAACATTCAGTACTTC | CASSQDRNIQYF | many | TRBJ2-4 | TRBV3-1 | .
TGTGCCAGCAGCTTAGCCACCGGGACTAGCGGCTACACAGATACGCAGTATTTT | CASSLATGTSGYTDTQYF | . | TRBJ2-3 | TRBV7-2 | TRBD2
TGCGCCAGCAGCCAAGATCTTGGCAGGGACGAGCAGTACTTC | CASSQDLGRDEQYF | few | TRBJ2-7 | TRBV4-3 | .
TGTGCCAGCAGTTTAATGGGGTTTGGGGGCTACACCTTC | CASSLMGFGGYTF | many | TRBJ1-2 | TRBV27 | .